These 21 T cell receptor beta chains were all obtained from the same sample, sequenced in a study of patients and donors after allogeneic stem cell transplantation. Via MiXCR, TCRdb re-called the RT-PCR reads, giving one row per CDR3 protein. The sample includes tens of thousands of distinct CDR3 sequences, 8.1% of them seen just once. Sequencing was performed on blood, either unsorted or a sorted T cell fraction (not recorded which). The receptors shown here come from a human donor who was either an allogeneic HSCT recipient or a stem cell or donor lymphocyte infusion donor (not recorded which). It is not recorded whose cells these are; they may come from a transplant donor.

V and J are TRBV7-9 and TRBJ2-4; D possibly corresponds to TRBD2 (6 bases). Germline V gene lookup returns CDR1 SEHNR and CDR2 FQNEAQ (reference sequence). Trimming took 5 bases from V and 7 from J, leaving 15 bases between them. The CDR3 is made up of 14 amino acids. The CDR3 is CASSPRQEGNIQYF. The CDR3 bases are TGTGCCAGCAGCCCGAGGCAGGAGGGGAACATTCAGTACTTC.

This clonotype is judged medium-sized. V gene TRBV9 combines with J gene TRBJ2-3; TRBD2 might be the D (5 bases). CDR3 length: 14 amino acids. V shed 0 bases and J shed 2 bases, with 7 bases lying between them. Germline loops: CDR1 SGDLS, CDR2 YYNGEE. As DNA, the CDR3 is TGTGCCAGCAGCGTAGCCGGGATCACAGATACGCAGTATTTT. This translates into CASSVAGITDTQYF.

This clonotype was observed once. The chain uses TRBV5-1 and TRBJ1-2; no definite D call. CDR1 is SGHRS and CDR2 is YFSETQ in the germline V gene. Trimming removed 0 bases from V and 8 bases from J, with 11 bases in between. The CDR3 is 13 residues long. CDR3 bases: TGCGCCAGCAGCTTGGAGTGGATGAGGGGCTACACCTTC. Translation: CASSLEWMRGYTF.

This clonotype has a count of ten or more. V is TRBV10-1 and J is TRBJ2-1, with TRBD2 matching 8 bases. Trimming cost V 1 base and J 10 bases; bases outside gene matches: 9. Germline CDR1 is WNHNN and CDR2 is SYGVQD (reference sequence). This CDR3 has 15 residues. CDR3 bases: TGCGCCAGCAGTGAGTTCTCGGGGGGGCCCAGGGAGCAGTTCTTC. Its protein product is CASSEFSGGPREQFF.

This chain uses TRBV4-2 with TRBJ2-7; D not certain. The germline CDR1 and CDR2 sequences are LGHNA and YNFKEQ. Trimming left V 2 bases short and J 4 bases short, with 15 bases between. The CDR3 has 15 residues. The DNA for the CDR3 is TGTGCCAGCAGCCAACCTACACGACTGGAGTACGAGCAGTACTTC. Translating gives CASSQPTRLEYEQYF.

The chain has TRBV3-1 and TRBJ1-5; the D is unclear. Germline assignment: CDR1 LGHDT and CDR2 YNNKEL (reference sequence). V was cut by 0 bases and J by 6 bases, with 6 bases left in between. The CDR3 length is 13 residues. The CDR3 here is CASSQDGTQPQHF. CDR3 sequence (DNA): TGTGCCAGCAGCCAAGATGGTACTCAGCCCCAGCATTTT.

In this sample, this clonotype turned up a few times. This rearrangement joins TRBV5-1 to TRBJ2-7, with D perhaps being TRBD1 or TRBD2 (6 bases each). Between the trimmed V and J ends, which lost 1 base and 4 bases, there was a span of 15 bases. Germline CDR1 and CDR2: SGHRS and YFSETQ. This CDR3 has 15 amino acids. CDR3 sequence: CASSLQDGGLYEQYF. The CDR3 nucleotides read TGCGCCAGCAGCTTGCAAGATGGGGGGCTTTACGAGCAGTACTTC.

V and J are TRBV11-2 and TRBJ2-1; TRBD2 aligns across 10 bases. Trimming removed 5 bases from V and 5 bases from J; junction bases left unmatched: 12. The CDR3 consists of 17 residues. Germline V gene lookup returns CDR1 SGHAT and CDR2 FQNNGV. The CDR3 coding sequence is TGTGCCAGCAGCGCCTCCTTCTCCGGGACTAGCGACAATGAGCAGTTCTTC. Amino acid sequence: CASSASFSGTSDNEQFF.

This clonotype was seen many times. CDR3 nucleotides: TGCAGCGTTGAATTACAGGGAGATGGCTACACCTTC. This sequence encodes CSVELQGDGYTF. The chain combines TRBV29-1 with TRBJ1-2; D is possibly TRBD1 (6 bases). The CDR3 spans 12 residues. Germline CDR1 and CDR2: SQVTM and ANQGSEA. Trimming left V 2 bases short and J 6 bases short, with 10 bases between.

There are many counts of this clonotype. The genes are TRBV5-1 and TRBJ2-5; D tentatively reads TRBD1 or TRBD2 (5 bases each). Trimming took 4 bases from V and 1 from J, leaving 14 bases between them. The CDR3 has 15 residues. Germline loops: CDR1 SGHRS, CDR2 YFSETQ. CDR3 region: CASSIWPGPQETQYF. CDR3 in DNA: TGCGCCAGCAGCATATGGCCGGGACCCCAAGAGACCCAGTACTTC.

This clonotype came up a few times. The chain employs TRBV11-2 and TRBJ2-1, with TRBD1 as a possible D gene (5 bases). Per the germline V gene, CDR1 is SGHAT and CDR2 is FQNNGV. This CDR3 spans 12 amino acids. Trimming left V 5 bases short and J 8 bases short, with 10 bases between. This chain's CDR3 is CASSPTGHEQFF. For the CDR3, the DNA is TGTGCCAGCAGCCCCACAGGTCATGAGCAGTTCTTC.

This clonotype was counted at least ten times. The chain combines TRBV25-1 with TRBJ1-1; TRBD1 might be the D (6 bases). With 7 bases removed from V and 0 bases from J, the gap between germline ends came to 12 bases. The CDR3 is 14 residues long. CDR1 is MGHDK, CDR2 SYGVNS, per germline. The CDR3 region is CASTRGAMNTEAFF. The CDR3 DNA reads TGTGCCAGCACTAGGGGGGCTATGAACACTGAAGCTTTCTTT.

The chain links TRBV28 to TRBJ2-5, with D perhaps TRBD2 (6 bases). The CDR3 has 13 residues. Germline CDR1 reads MDHEN; CDR2 reads SYDVKM. V was cut by 11 bases and J by 5 bases, with 18 bases left in between. This chain's CDR3 is CALGDLSGETQYF. The DNA for the CDR3 is TGTGCCCTCGGGGACTTAAGTGGGGAGACCCAGTACTTC. Combining the CDR3 with reference TRBV28 and TRBJ2-5 gives the whole variable domain DVKVTQSSRYLVKRTGEKVFLECVQDMDHENMFWYRQDPGLGLRLIYFSYDVKMKEKGDIPEGYSVSREKKERFSLILESASTNQTSMYLCALGDLSGETQYFGPGTRLLVL.

The V call is TRBV5-5, the J call TRBJ2-7; maybe TRBD2 (6 bases). The CDR3 contains 16 residues. Germline lookup yields CDR1 SGHKS and CDR2 YYEKEE (reference sequence). V shed 0 bases and J shed 3 bases, with 16 bases lying between them. CDR3 in DNA: TGTGCCAGCAGCTTGGGAATCGGCGGGAAAGACTACGAGCAGTACTTC. Protein sequence: CASSLGIGGKDYEQYF.

This clonotype was observed many times. The chain is built from TRBV10-3 and TRBJ2-2; TRBD1 agrees at 10 bases. This CDR3 spans 15 amino acids. With V trimmed by 7 bases and J by 7 bases, 9 bases remained unmatched. Germline V gene data show CDR1 as ENHRY and CDR2 as SYGVKD. The DNA of the CDR3 is TGTGCCATCACTGGGAGACAGGGGGCCGGCGGGGAGCTGTTTTTT. Protein sequence: CAITGRQGAGGELFF.

This clonotype was seen repeatedly, ten times or more. V and J are TRBV4-1 and TRBJ1-4, with TRBD1 identical over 9 bases. The CDR3 has 16 residues. Germline V gene data show CDR1 as MGHRA and CDR2 as YSYEKL. The J segment lost 8 bases and the V segment lost 1 base, leaving 8 bases of the junction unmatched. CDR3 DNA sequence: TGCGCCAGCAGCCAAGGTACAGGGGGCGTGGGGGAAAAACTGTTTTTT. Encoded protein: CASSQGTGGVGEKLFF.

The chain uses TRBV11-1 and TRBJ1-5, with 10 bases identical to TRBD1. The junction had 11 bases not matched to a gene; V was cut back by 1 base and J by 2 bases. Germline V CDR1 and CDR2: SGHAT, FQDESV (reference sequence). This CDR3 comprises 19 residues. CDR3 DNA sequence: TGTGCCAGCAGCTTAGGTGACAGGGGGCTCCCGATGGGCAATCAGCCCCAGCATTTT. Encoded protein: CASSLGDRGLPMGNQPQHF. The full variable domain, its missing parts supplied by reference TRBV11-1 and TRBJ1-5, is EAEVAQSPRYKITEKSQAVAFWCDPISGHATLYWYRQILGQGPELLVQFQDESVVDDSQLPKDRFSAERLKGVDSTLKIQPAELGDSAMYLCASSLGDRGLPMGNQPQHFGDGTRLSIL.

By share of the sample, this clonotype is medium-sized (0.01 to 0.1%). This sequence joins TRBV28 and TRBJ1-6, with TRBD1 matching over 7 bases. Germline CDR1 MDHEN, CDR2 SYDVKM. Trimming took 6 bases from V and 8 from J; bases not matched to a gene: 10. The CDR3 sequence is 15 residues long. CDR3 DNA: TGTGCCAGCAGGAAAGAGGGGACAGCTTATTCACCCCTCCACTTT. Translated: CASRKEGTAYSPLHF.

This clonotype was recorded many times. V is TRBV11-2 and J is TRBJ2-1; TRBD2 matches at 11 bases. The CDR3 loop spans 15 amino acids. The trim removed 7 bases at V and 4 bases at J, leaving 6 bases unmatched. Germline V lookup: CDR1 SGHAT, CDR2 FQNNGV. The CDR3 is CASTLRTSGYNEQFF. The CDR3 DNA reads as TGTGCCAGCACCCTTCGGACTAGCGGGTACAATGAGCAGTTCTTC.

This chain connects TRBV11-3 to TRBJ2-6; no clear D gene. The V end lost 8 bases, the J end lost 0 bases, and 11 bases lay between the germline ends. CDR3 length: 15 amino acids. Germline-derived CDR1 and CDR2 are SGHNT and YENEEA. In DNA form, the CDR3 reads TGTGCCAGCGGCGATTGGGTCTCTGGGGCCAACGTCCTGACTTTC. Translated, it gives CASGDWVSGANVLTF.

This clonotype has a count of ten or more. The V gene is TRBV7-9, the J gene TRBJ2-6; D is perhaps TRBD2 (6 bases). Germline loops: CDR1 SEHNR, CDR2 FQNEAQ (reference sequence). V was trimmed by 4 bases and J by 6 bases, leaving 19 bases between them. The CDR3 has 17 amino acids. CDR3 bases: TGTGCCAGCAGCTGGACCCTCTCGGGGGAACAGGCCAACGTCCTGACTTTC. It translates to CASSWTLSGEQANVLTF.